The 28 T cell receptor beta chains given below trace back to one sample, sequenced in a study of blood T cells in healthy people across ages. Together with a sample-barcoded 5' primer, a J-beta primer mix was included in a second PCR lasting about 7 to 11 cycles. TCRdb recomputed calls from the 5' RACE reads with MiXCR, one row per CDR3 protein. Of about 730,000 distinct CDR3 sequences in the sample, more than 40% are singletons; the top ten hold 20% to 25%. Sequenced sample: blood. The receptors derive from a woman aged 60-70 years in good health.

V is TRBV5-1 and J is TRBJ2-1, with TRBD1 matching 9 bases. V was clipped by 4 bases and J by 0 bases; unmatched bases: 11. The length of the CDR3 is 18 residues. Germline CDR1 SGHRS, CDR2 YFSETQ. CDR3 protein: CASSVDRGGLSSYNEQFF. The CDR3 DNA sequence: TGCGCCAGCAGCGTGGACAGGGGAGGATTGAGCTCCTACAATGAGCAGTTCTTC. Using reference TRBV5-1 and TRBJ2-1 for the parts outside the CDR3, the full variable domain is KAGVTQTPRYLIKTRGQQVTLSCSPISGHRSVSWYQQTPGQGLQFLFEYFSETQRNKGNFPGRFSGRQFSNSRSEMNVSTLELGDSALYLCASSVDRGGLSSYNEQFFGPGTRLTVL.

The V call is TRBV6-2 or TRBV6-3, the J call TRBJ2-5; 13 bases are shared with TRBD2. The germline V gene encodes CDR1 MNHEY and CDR2 SVGEGT. The CDR3 has 18 residues. The V and J ends lost 5 bases and 4 bases, in that order; junction bases with no gene match: 13. The chain's CDR3 is CASSAFITGLAGRETQYF. The CDR3 region has the DNA TGTGCCAGCAGTGCCTTCATAACGGGACTAGCGGGGCGAGAGACCCAGTACTTC.

The rearrangement links TRBV7-2 to TRBJ1-2, with unresolved D. CDR3 size: 14 residues. Looked up from germline, CDR1 is SGHTA and CDR2 is FQGNSA. V was pared by 1 base and J by 0 bases, with 6 bases between. The CDR3 region is CASSLDFANYGYTF. The DNA of the CDR3 is TGTGCCAGCAGCTTAGATTTCGCTAACTATGGCTACACCTTC.

The chain couples TRBV9 to TRBJ1-2; 7 bases fit TRBD1. The V segment lost 3 bases and the J segment 9 bases; nucleotides outside the gene matches: 5. This CDR3 has 12 residues. Germline V lookup: CDR1 SGDLS, CDR2 YYNGEE. CDR3 sequence: CASSGQGRSYTF. Written as DNA, the CDR3 is TGTGCCAGCAGCGGACAGGGTCGGAGCTACACCTTC.

This rearrangement joins TRBV20-1 to TRBJ1-2; the D gene is possibly TRBD1 (5 bases). The CDR3 is 14 amino acids. CDR1 and CDR2 from the germline V gene are DFQATT and SNEGSKA (reference sequence). V was cut by 3 bases and J by 2 bases, with 13 bases left in between. The CDR3: CSASEAGKNYGYTF. CDR3 DNA: TGCAGTGCTAGTGAGGCAGGGAAGAACTATGGCTACACCTTC.

The CDR3 region is CASSRERTEQFF. CDR3 in DNA: TGTGCCAGCAGCCGGGAAAGGACTGAGCAGTTCTTC. The chain joins TRBV6-5 to TRBJ2-1; tentative D call: TRBD2 (5 bases). The CDR3 spans 12 residues. In germline, CDR1 is MNHEY, CDR2 SVGAGI. Between the trimmed V and J ends, which lost 6 bases and 9 bases, there was a span of 12 bases.

The J gene is TRBJ1-3, the V gene TRBV7-2, with D perhaps matching TRBD1 (6 bases). In germline, CDR1 is SGHTA, CDR2 FQGNSA. V shed 5 bases and J shed 0 bases, with 11 bases lying between them. This CDR3 has 15 residues. This CDR3 is CASSQDSLSGNTIYF. The CDR3, as DNA: TGTGCCAGCAGCCAGGACAGCCTCTCTGGAAACACCATATATTTT.

The CDR3 nucleotides are TGCAGTGCAGAACGGGGACAGGGGGTCCTTAATTCACCCCTCCACTTT. This translates into CSAERGQGVLNSPLHF. The genes are TRBV20-1 and TRBJ1-6, with 11 bases lining up with TRBD1. The CDR3 length is 16 residues. Germline V gives CDR1 DFQATT, CDR2 SNEGSKA (reference sequence). After removal of 6 bases from V and 6 bases from J, the junction contained 10 bases not matched to a gene.

V is TRBV12-3 or TRBV12-4 and J is TRBJ2-7, with 7 bases lining up with TRBD1. J was trimmed by 0 bases and V by 5 bases; bases with no gene match: 7. The CDR3 has 15 amino acids. Here the CDR3 DNA reads TGTGCCAGCAGTAGCGTGCGACAGGGCTCCTACGAGCAGTACTTC. Its protein is CASSSVRQGSYEQYF.

This clonotype was picked up a small number of times. The V call is TRBV28, the J call TRBJ2-5; D gene ambiguous. The germline V and J ends were trimmed by 10 bases and 5 bases, with 11 bases remaining between them. The germline CDR1 and CDR2 sequences are MDHEN and SYDVKM. The CDR3 sequence is 11 residues long. The chain's CDR3 is CATGPSETQYF. CDR3 nucleotides: TGTGCCACCGGTCCCTCGGAGACCCAGTACTTC.

This clonotype was detected only a few times. The chain carries TRBV11-2 and TRBJ2-4; no clear D. The J call may be mistaken, given a closer DNA end match to TRBJ2-5. Germline CDR1 is SGHAT and CDR2 is FQNNGV. The CDR3 contains 14 residues. The CDR3 loop reads CASSLALRVETQYF. The CDR3 DNA reads TGTGCCAGCAGCTTAGCGCTTCGGGTGGAGACCCAGTACTTC.

This clonotype was seen more than once but under ten times. The rearrangement uses TRBV9 and TRBJ1-1; tentative D call: TRBD1 (6 bases). Germline V gene data show CDR1 as SGDLS and CDR2 as YYNGEE. The CDR3 is 14 residues long. V lost 5 bases and J 0 bases, leaving 11 bases between the germline ends. CDR3 coding DNA: TGTGCCAGCAGGCCGGACAGACTGAACACTGAAGCTTTCTTT. This codes for CASRPDRLNTEAFF.

The chain carries TRBV3-1 and TRBJ2-1; 10 nucleotides line up with TRBD2. From germline, CDR1 is LGHDT and CDR2 YNNKEL (reference sequence). Trimming at V came to 4 bases and at J to 6 bases, leaving 9 bases not matched to a gene. The CDR3 loop spans 16 amino acids. CDR3 DNA sequence: TGTGCCAGCAGCCGCTCGGCCGGGACTAGCGTCAATGAGCAGTTCTTC. Residues: CASSRSAGTSVNEQFF.

This clonotype was observed a few times. V gene TRBV3-1 combines with J gene TRBJ1-4; D is unclear. Germline values: CDR1 LGHDT, CDR2 YNNKEL (reference sequence). V lost 1 base to trimming and J lost 8 bases, with 14 bases between them. The length of the CDR3 is 15 residues. The CDR3 sequence: CASSQAGPQEEKLFF. DNA of the CDR3: TGTGCCAGCAGCCAAGCTGGACCCCAGGAGGAAAAACTGTTTTTT.

This clonotype was counted many times. The chain uses TRBV29-1 and TRBJ2-5; TRBD1 matches at 8 bases. Looked up from germline, CDR1 is SQVTM and CDR2 is ANQGSEA. CDR3 length: 14 amino acids. The trim removed 3 bases at V and 6 bases at J, leaving 9 bases unmatched. CDR3 DNA: TGCAGCGTTGATTTTGGACAGGGAAGAAAGACCCAGTACTTC. It codes for CSVDFGQGRKTQYF. Combining the CDR3 with reference TRBV29-1 and TRBJ2-5 gives the whole variable domain SAVISQKPSRDICQRGTSLTIQCQVDSQVTMMFWYRQQPGQSLTLIATANQGSEATYESGFVIDKFPISRPNLTFSTLTVSNMSPEDSSIYLCSVDFGQGRKTQYFGPGTRLLVL.

Written as DNA, the CDR3 is TGTGCCATAACGGGGAAGACCCAGTACTTC. Translation: CAITGKTQYF. The V call is TRBV7-9, the J call TRBJ2-5, with D maybe TRBD2 (5 bases). V was cut by 10 bases and J by 6 bases, with 9 bases left in between. Germline V gene lookup returns CDR1 SEHNR and CDR2 FQNEAQ (reference sequence). The CDR3 totals 10 residues.

This clonotype occurred a few times. This rearrangement joins TRBV6-5 to TRBJ2-5; D possibly corresponds to TRBD2 (5 bases). V was trimmed by 5 bases and J by 5 bases, leaving 15 bases between them. CDR1 and CDR2 from the germline V gene are MNHEY and SVGAGI. The CDR3 contains 14 residues. CDR3 nucleotide sequence: TGTGCCAGCAGTAGGGCGAGGGTAAGGGAGACCCAGTACTTC. Translated, it gives CASSRARVRETQYF.

This chain links TRBV10-3 with TRBJ1-1; TRBD1 might be the D (6 bases). V gave up 11 bases and J gave up 7 bases, with 14 bases separating them. Germline V gene data show CDR1 as ENHRY and CDR2 as SYGVKD. The CDR3 spans 11 residues. Here the CDR3 reads CACTGGVEAFF. The DNA for the CDR3 is TGTGCCTGCACGGGGGGCGTTGAAGCTTTCTTT.

This rearrangement joins TRBV12-5 to TRBJ2-1; D not certain. Trimming took 5 bases from V and 7 from J, leaving 12 bases between them. CDR3 length: 13 residues. The germline V gene encodes CDR1 LGHNT and CDR2 FRNRAP. The CDR3 DNA follows: TGTGCTAGTGGTACCCCCTTAGGAAATGAGCAGTTCTTC. It codes for CASGTPLGNEQFF.

The chain is built from TRBV7-2 and TRBJ2-1; 7 bases agree with TRBD2. CDR1 and CDR2 from the germline V gene are SGHTA and FQGNSA. The CDR3 has 14 amino acids. The J segment lost 6 bases and the V segment lost 3 bases, leaving 5 bases of the junction unmatched. The CDR3 DNA is TGTGCCAGCAGCTTGGAGACTAGCTTCAATGAGCAGTTCTTC. Protein sequence: CASSLETSFNEQFF.

This clonotype was observed a handful of times. This chain uses TRBV5-5 with TRBJ2-5; 7 nucleotides line up with TRBD2. Germline V gives CDR1 SGHKS, CDR2 YYEKEE (reference sequence). The junction had 7 bases not matched to a gene; V was cut back by 0 bases and J by 5 bases. The CDR3 has 15 residues. CDR3 amino acids: CASSLERGGWETQYF. In DNA, the CDR3 is TGTGCCAGCAGCTTGGAACGCGGGGGTTGGGAGACCCAGTACTTC.

The chain has TRBV7-8 and TRBJ2-7; D might be TRBD2 (6 bases). Trimming cost V 8 bases and J 0 bases, with 23 bases left between them. The CDR3 covers 17 residues. Germline V gene sequence: CDR1 SGHVS, CDR2 FQNEAQ. The DNA of the CDR3 is TGTGCCAGCGGGCCCTCTAACGCGGGAAAGAGCTCCTACGAGCAGTACTTC. This translates into CASGPSNAGKSSYEQYF.

This clonotype was detected only a few times. CDR3 residues: CSAGTYLSYEQYF. The DNA of the CDR3 is TGCAGCGCCGGGACTTACCTCTCCTACGAGCAGTACTTC. J is TRBJ2-7 and V is TRBV29-1; D is possibly TRBD2 (6 bases). Trimming left V 7 bases short and J 0 bases short, with 13 bases between. Germline V CDR1 and CDR2: SQVTM, ANQGSEA. The CDR3 loop spans 13 amino acids.

This clonotype came up once. This chain joins TRBV6-5 and TRBJ1-3; D gene unclear. The germline CDR1 and CDR2 sequences are MNHEY and SVGAGI. V lost 5 bases and J 0 bases, leaving 14 bases between the germline ends. The length of the CDR3 is 16 residues. In DNA form, the CDR3 reads TGTGCCAGCAGTACAGACCGATCTTTCTCTGGAAACACCATATATTTT. It yields the protein CASSTDRSFSGNTIYF.

V and J are TRBV4-2 and TRBJ2-1; D unclear. Germline CDR1 LGHNA, CDR2 YNFKEQ. Trimming left V 0 bases short and J 2 bases short, with 11 bases between. The CDR3 contains 16 residues. In DNA, the CDR3 is TGTGCCAGCAGCCAAGATTTTGACGTACCCTACAATGAGCAGTTCTTC. Amino acids: CASSQDFDVPYNEQFF.

This clonotype has just one count. The CDR3 does not end in the conserved phenylalanine or tryptophan, so this is likely a read error. The J gene is TRBJ1-2, the V gene TRBV20-1; TRBD1 is a possible D gene (5 bases). Germline V CDR1 and CDR2: DFQATT, SNEGSKA (reference sequence). With 5 bases removed from V and 2 bases from J, the gap between germline ends came to 18 bases. The CDR3 covers 15 residues. The CDR3 sequence: CSAAADRLSNYGYTL. The CDR3 DNA is TGCAGTGCTGCAGCTGACAGACTATCCAACTATGGCTACACCTTA.

The chain joins TRBV27 to TRBJ2-7; 9 bases are shared with TRBD1. The CDR3 extends over 15 amino acids. The germline V gene has CDR1 MNHEY and CDR2 SMNVEV (reference sequence). The ends lost 4 bases at V and 1 base at J; junction bases unmatched: 5. The CDR3 protein is CASSSGTGKSYEQYF. The CDR3 region has the DNA TGTGCCAGCAGTTCCGGGACAGGGAAGTCCTACGAGCAGTACTTC.

The gene calls are TRBV7-2 and TRBJ2-1; 9 bases line up with TRBD1. From germline, CDR1 is SGHTA and CDR2 FQGNSA. With 1 base clipped from V and 12 bases from J, the junction kept 13 bases outside the gene matches. The CDR3 has 16 amino acids. The CDR3 reads CASSLVGTGYNGGQFF. The CDR3 DNA reads TGTGCCAGCAGCTTAGTAGGGACAGGGTACAATGGTGGGCAGTTCTTC.